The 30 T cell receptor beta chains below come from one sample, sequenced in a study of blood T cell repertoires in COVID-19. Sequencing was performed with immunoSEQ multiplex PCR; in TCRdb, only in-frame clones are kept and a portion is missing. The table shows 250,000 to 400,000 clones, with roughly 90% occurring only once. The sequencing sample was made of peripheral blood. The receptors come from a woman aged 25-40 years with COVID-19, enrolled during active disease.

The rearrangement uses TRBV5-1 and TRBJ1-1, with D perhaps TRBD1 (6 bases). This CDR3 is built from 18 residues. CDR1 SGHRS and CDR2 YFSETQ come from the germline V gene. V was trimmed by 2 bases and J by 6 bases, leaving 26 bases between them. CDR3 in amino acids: CASSFILGMRGPVAEAFF. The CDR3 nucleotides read TGCGCCAGCAGCTTTATCCTTGGCATGCGGGGGCCCGTGGCTGAAGCTTTCTTT.

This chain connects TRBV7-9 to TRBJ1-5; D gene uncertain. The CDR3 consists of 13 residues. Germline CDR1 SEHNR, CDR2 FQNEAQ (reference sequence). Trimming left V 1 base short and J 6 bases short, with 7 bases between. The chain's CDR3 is CASSLEGGQPQHF. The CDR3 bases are TGTGCCAGCAGCTTAGAGGGAGGTCAGCCCCAGCATTTT. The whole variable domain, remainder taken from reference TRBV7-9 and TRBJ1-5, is DTGVSQNPRHKITKRGQNVTFRCDPISEHNRLYWYRQTLGQGPEFLTYFQNEAQLEKSRLLSDRFSAERPKGSFSTLEIQRTEQGDSAMYLCASSLEGGQPQHFGDGTRLSIL.

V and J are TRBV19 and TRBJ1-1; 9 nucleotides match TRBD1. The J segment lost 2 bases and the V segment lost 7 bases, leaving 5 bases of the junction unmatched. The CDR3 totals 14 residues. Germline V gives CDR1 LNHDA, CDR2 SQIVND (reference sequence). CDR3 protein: CASIQTGGNTEAFF. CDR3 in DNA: TGTGCCAGTATCCAGACAGGGGGAAACACTGAAGCTTTCTTT.

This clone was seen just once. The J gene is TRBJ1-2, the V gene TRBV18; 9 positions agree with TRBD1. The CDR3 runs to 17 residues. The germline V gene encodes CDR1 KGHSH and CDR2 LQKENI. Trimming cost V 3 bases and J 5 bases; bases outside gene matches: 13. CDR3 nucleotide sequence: TGTGCCAGCTCACCGAGGACAGGGGCTTGGCACCCTTATGGCTACACCTTC. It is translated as CASSPRTGAWHPYGYTF.

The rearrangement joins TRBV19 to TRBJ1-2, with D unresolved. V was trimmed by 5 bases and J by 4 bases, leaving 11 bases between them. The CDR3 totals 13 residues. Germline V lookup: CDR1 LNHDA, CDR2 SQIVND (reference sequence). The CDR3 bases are TGTGCCAGTAGTGTTGCTCTGGCCTATGGCTACACCTTC. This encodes CASSVALAYGYTF.

CDR3 in amino acids: CASKGQMNTEAFF. The CDR3 DNA reads TGTGCCAGCAAGGGGCAGATGAACACTGAAGCTTTCTTT. The chain couples TRBV5-6 to TRBJ1-1, with D possibly TRBD1 on 5 matching bases. CDR1 and CDR2 (germline): SGHDT, YYEEEE. The CDR3 is 13 residues long. V was pared by 6 bases and J by 0 bases, with 9 bases between.

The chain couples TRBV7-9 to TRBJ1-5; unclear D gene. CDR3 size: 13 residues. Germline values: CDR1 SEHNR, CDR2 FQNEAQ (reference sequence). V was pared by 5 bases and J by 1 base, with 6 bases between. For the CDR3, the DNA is TGTGCCAGCAGCCCGAGAAGCAATCAGCCCCAGCATTTT. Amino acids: CASSPRSNQPQHF.

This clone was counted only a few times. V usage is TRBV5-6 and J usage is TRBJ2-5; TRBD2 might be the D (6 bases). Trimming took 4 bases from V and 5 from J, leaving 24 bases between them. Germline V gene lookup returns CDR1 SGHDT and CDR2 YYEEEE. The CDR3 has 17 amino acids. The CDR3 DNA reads TGTGCCAGCAGCCCACTAGCCTTGGGAGGCTCTTTGGAGACCCAGTACTTC. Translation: CASSPLALGGSLETQYF.

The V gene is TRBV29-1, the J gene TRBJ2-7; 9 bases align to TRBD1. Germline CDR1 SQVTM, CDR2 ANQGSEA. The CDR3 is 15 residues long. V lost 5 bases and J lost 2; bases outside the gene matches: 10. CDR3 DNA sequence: TGCAGCGTTAACTTACCGGGACAGGGCCCCTACGAGCAGTACTTC. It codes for CSVNLPGQGPYEQYF.

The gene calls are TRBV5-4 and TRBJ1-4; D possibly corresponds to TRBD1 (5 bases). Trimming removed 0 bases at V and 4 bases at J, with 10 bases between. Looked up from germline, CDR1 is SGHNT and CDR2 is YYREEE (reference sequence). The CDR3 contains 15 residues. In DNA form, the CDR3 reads TGTGCCAGCAGCTTGGCGGGGGACCATAATGAAAAACTGTTTTTT. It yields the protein CASSLAGDHNEKLFF. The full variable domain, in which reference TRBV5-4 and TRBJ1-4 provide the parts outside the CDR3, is ETGVTQSPTHLIKTRGQQVTLRCSSQSGHNTVSWYQQALGQGPQFIFQYYREEENGRGNFPPRFSGLQFPNYSSELNVNALELDDSALYLCASSLAGDHNEKLFFGSGTQLSVL.

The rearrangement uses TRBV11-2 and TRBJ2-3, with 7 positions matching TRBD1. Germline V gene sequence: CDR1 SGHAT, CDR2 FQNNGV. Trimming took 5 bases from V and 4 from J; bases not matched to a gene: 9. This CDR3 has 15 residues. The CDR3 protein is CASSPNPQGADTQYF. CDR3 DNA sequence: TGTGCCAGCAGCCCTAATCCGCAGGGGGCAGATACGCAGTATTTT.

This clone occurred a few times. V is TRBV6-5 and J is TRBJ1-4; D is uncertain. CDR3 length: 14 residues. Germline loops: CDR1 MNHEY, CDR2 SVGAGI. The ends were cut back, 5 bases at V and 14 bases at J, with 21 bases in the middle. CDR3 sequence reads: CASSPLEALSDLFF. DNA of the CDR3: TGTGCCAGCAGTCCCTTGGAGGCATTATCGGATCTGTTTTTT.

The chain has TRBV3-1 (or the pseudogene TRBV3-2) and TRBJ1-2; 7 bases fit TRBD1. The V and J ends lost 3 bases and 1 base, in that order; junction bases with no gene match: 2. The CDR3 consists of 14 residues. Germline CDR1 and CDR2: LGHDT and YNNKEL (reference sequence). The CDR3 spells CASSQDRFNYGYTF. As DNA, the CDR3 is TGTGCCAGCAGCCAGGACAGGTTTAACTATGGCTACACCTTC.

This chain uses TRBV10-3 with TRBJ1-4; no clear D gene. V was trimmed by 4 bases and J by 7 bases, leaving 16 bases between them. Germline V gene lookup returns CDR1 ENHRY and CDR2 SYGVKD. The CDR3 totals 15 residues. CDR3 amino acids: CAISGAGTQGEKLFF. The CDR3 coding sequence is TGTGCCATCAGTGGAGCGGGAACACAAGGTGAAAAACTGTTTTTT.

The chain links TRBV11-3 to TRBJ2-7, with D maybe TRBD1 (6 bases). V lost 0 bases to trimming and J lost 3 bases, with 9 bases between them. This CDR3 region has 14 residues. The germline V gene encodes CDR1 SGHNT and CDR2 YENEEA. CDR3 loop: CASSLEGRGYEQYF. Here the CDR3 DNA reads TGTGCCAGCAGCTTAGAGGGCAGGGGCTACGAGCAGTACTTC.

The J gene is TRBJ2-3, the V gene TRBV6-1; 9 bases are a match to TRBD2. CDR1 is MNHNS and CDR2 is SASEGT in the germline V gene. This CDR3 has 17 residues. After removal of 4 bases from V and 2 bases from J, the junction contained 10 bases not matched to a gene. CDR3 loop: CASSGRGLAGTTDTQYF. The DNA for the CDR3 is TGTGCCAGCAGTGGAAGGGGCCTAGCGGGAACCACAGATACGCAGTATTTT.

The CDR3 nucleotides are TGTGCCAGCAGTGAACGGGAAAGGATTAATCAGCCCCAGCATTTT. Translated, it gives CASSERERINQPQHF. The chain carries TRBV2 and TRBJ1-5; D is unclear. V was clipped by 2 bases and J by 4 bases, with 12 bases between them. Germline CDR1 SNHLY, CDR2 FYNNEI. The CDR3 is 15 residues long.

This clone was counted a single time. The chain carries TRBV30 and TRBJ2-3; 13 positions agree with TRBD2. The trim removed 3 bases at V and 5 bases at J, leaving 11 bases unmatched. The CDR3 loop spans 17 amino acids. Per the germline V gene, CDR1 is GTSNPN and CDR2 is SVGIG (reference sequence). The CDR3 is CAWRIYGLAGDGDTQYF. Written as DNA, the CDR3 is TGTGCCTGGAGGATTTATGGACTAGCGGGAGACGGAGATACGCAGTATTTT.

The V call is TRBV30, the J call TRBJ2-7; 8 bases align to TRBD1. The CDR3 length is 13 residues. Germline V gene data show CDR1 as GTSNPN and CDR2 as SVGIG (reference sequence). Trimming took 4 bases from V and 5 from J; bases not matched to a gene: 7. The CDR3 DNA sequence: TGTGCCTGGAAGGGGGACAGGCACGACGAGCAGTACTTC. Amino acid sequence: CAWKGDRHDEQYF.

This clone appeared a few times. The CDR3 DNA follows: TGCGCCAGCAGCTTGGATGGGACACCCTATGGCTACACCTTC. This translates into CASSLDGTPYGYTF. This chain joins TRBV5-1 and TRBJ1-2; possibly TRBD1 for D (6 bases). This CDR3 is built from 14 residues. Germline loops: CDR1 SGHRS, CDR2 YFSETQ. Trimming cost V 0 bases and J 4 bases, with 10 bases left between them. The whole variable domain, remainder taken from reference TRBV5-1 and TRBJ1-2, is KAGVTQTPRYLIKTRGQQVTLSCSPISGHRSVSWYQQTPGQGLQFLFEYFSETQRNKGNFPGRFSGRQFSNSRSEMNVSTLELGDSALYLCASSLDGTPYGYTFGSGTRLTVV.

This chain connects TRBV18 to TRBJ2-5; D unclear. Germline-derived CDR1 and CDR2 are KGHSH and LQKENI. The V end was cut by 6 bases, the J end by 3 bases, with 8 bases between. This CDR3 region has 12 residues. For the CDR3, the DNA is TGTGCCAGCTCCGAGCTAGAAGAGACCCAGTACTTC. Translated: CASSELEETQYF.

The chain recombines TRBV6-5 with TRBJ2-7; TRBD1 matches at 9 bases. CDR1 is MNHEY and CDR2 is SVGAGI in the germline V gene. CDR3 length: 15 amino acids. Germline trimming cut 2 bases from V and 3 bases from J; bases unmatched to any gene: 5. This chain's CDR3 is CASSYRDRGDYEQYF. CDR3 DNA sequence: TGTGCCAGCAGTTACCGAGACAGGGGGGACTACGAGCAGTACTTC.

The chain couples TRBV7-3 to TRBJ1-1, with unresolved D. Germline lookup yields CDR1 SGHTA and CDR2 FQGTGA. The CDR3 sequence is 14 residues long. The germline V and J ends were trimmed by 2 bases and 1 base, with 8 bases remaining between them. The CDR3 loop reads CASSLSYGNTEAFF. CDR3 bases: TGTGCCAGCAGCTTATCATACGGGAACACTGAAGCTTTCTTT.

The CDR3 nucleotides are TGTGCCAGCAGCTTGCCAGGGCTTGAAGCTTTCTTT. Protein product: CASSLPGLEAFF. The rearrangement uses TRBV5-4 and TRBJ1-1; TRBD1 is a possible D gene (5 bases). Trimming took off 1 base at V and 7 bases at J, with 8 bases between the two ends. The CDR3 loop spans 12 amino acids. The germline gives CDR1 SGHNT, CDR2 YYREEE (reference sequence).

CDR3 coding DNA: TGTGCCAGCAGTACTGGACTAGCGGGAGTCACAGAGACCCAGTACTTC. This encodes CASSTGLAGVTETQYF. The chain carries TRBV6-2 or TRBV6-3 and TRBJ2-5, with 13 bases aligning to TRBD2. The CDR3 loop spans 16 amino acids. Germline V CDR1 and CDR2: MNHEY, SVGEGT. The junction had 7 bases not matched to a gene; V was cut back by 5 bases and J by 4 bases.

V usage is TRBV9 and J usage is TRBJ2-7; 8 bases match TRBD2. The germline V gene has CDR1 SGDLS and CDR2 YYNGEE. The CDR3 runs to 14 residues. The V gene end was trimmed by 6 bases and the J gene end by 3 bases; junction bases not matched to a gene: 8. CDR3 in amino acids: CASTPSGSGYEQYF. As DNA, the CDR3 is TGTGCCAGCACTCCAAGCGGGAGTGGCTACGAGCAGTACTTC.

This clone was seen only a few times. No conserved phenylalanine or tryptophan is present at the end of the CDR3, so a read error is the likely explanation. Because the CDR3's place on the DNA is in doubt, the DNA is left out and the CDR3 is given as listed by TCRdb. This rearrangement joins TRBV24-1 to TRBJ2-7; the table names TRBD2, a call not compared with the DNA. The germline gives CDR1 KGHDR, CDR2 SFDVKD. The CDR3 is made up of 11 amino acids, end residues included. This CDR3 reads CATSDLAGAPL.

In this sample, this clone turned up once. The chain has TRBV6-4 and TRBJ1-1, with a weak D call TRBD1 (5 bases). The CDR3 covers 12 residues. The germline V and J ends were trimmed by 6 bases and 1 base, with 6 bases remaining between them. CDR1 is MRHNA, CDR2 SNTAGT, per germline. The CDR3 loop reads CASSTGNTEAFF. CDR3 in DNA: TGTGCCAGCAGCACAGGGAACACTGAAGCTTTCTTT.

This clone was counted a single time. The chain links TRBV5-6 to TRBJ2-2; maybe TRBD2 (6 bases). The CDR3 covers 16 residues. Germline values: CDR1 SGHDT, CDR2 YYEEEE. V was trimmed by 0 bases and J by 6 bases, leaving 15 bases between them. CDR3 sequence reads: CASSLVGLSGAGELFF. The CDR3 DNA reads TGTGCCAGCAGCTTGGTAGGCCTTTCGGGGGCCGGGGAGCTGTTTTTT.

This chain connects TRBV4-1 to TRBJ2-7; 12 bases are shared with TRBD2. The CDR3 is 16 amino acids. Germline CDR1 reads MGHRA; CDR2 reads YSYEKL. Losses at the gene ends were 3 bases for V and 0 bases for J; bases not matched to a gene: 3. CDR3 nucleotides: TGCGCCAGCAGCCACCCGGGACTAGCGGGCTCCTACGAGCAGTACTTC. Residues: CASSHPGLAGSYEQYF.